The 22 T cell receptor beta chains below come from one sample, sequenced in a study of cytomegalovirus exposure and HLA in healthy donors. Primers for the PCR totalled 60 Vbeta and 13 Jbeta. TCRdb's table, derived via immunoSEQ multiplex PCR, lists solely in-frame clones and lacks some. The data hold about 140,000 clones, with over 60% observed a single time. The sequencing input was PBMCs. The receptor set was obtained from a female donor in good health and CMV-seropositive.

This chain connects TRBV5-1 to TRBJ1-1; a possible D gene is TRBD1 (5 bases). With 3 bases removed from V and 0 bases from J, the gap between germline ends came to 12 bases. This CDR3 contains 15 residues. The V gene's germline CDR1 is SGHRS and CDR2 YFSETQ. In DNA form, the CDR3 reads TGCGCCAGCAGCTGGGGCGGACGCGTGAACACTGAAGCTTTCTTT. Residues: CASSWGGRVNTEAFF.

The CDR3 here is CASNPVGGYNVGQFF. The CDR3, as DNA: TGTGCCAGCAACCCCGTGGGAGGTTACAATGTGGGGCAGTTCTTC. The chain combines TRBV5-5 with TRBJ2-1, with D perhaps TRBD2 (6 bases). Looked up from germline, CDR1 is SGHKS and CDR2 is YYEKEE (reference sequence). V shed 6 bases and J shed 12 bases, with 25 bases lying between them. The CDR3 totals 15 residues.

The rearrangement joins TRBV2 to TRBJ2-7; no clear D. Germline V gives CDR1 SNHLY, CDR2 FYNNEI. V dropped 2 bases and J dropped 0 bases, with 8 bases sitting between them. The CDR3 consists of 14 residues. The CDR3 loop reads CASSESQVSYEQYF. In nucleotides, the CDR3 is TGTGCCAGCAGTGAATCCCAGGTCTCCTACGAGCAGTACTTC.

This chain connects TRBV4-1 to TRBJ2-5; 9 positions agree with TRBD1. CDR1 and CDR2 from the germline V gene are MGHRA and YSYEKL. Losses at the gene ends were 1 base for V and 2 bases for J; bases not matched to a gene: 11. CDR3 length: 18 residues. CDR3 nucleotide sequence: TGCGCCAGCAGCCAAGCTCCGAACCGAGGGACAGGGCAAGAGACCCAGTACTTC. This encodes CASSQAPNRGTGQETQYF.

This chain joins TRBV27 and TRBJ2-1, with TRBD2 identical over 11 bases. Germline CDR1 and CDR2: MNHEY and SMNVEV (reference sequence). The CDR3 covers 15 residues. Trimming removed 6 bases from V and 9 bases from J; junction bases left unmatched: 10. Here the CDR3 reads CASSSTSGSSSEQFF. The CDR3 nucleotides read TGTGCCAGCAGCTCCACTAGCGGGAGTTCTAGTGAGCAGTTCTTC.

This chain links TRBV16 with TRBJ2-7, with D perhaps matching TRBD2 (6 bases). V lost 0 bases to trimming and J lost 0 bases, with 15 bases between them. Germline assignment: CDR1 KGHSY and CDR2 FQNENV. This CDR3 is 17 amino acids long. The CDR3 bases are TGTGCCAGCAGCCAATCCCGCCCCGGGACTCGCTCCTACGAGCAGTACTTC. This sequence encodes CASSQSRPGTRSYEQYF.

V is TRBV5-4 and J is TRBJ2-1; tentative D call: TRBD2 (5 bases). Germline assignment: CDR1 SGHNT and CDR2 YYREEE (reference sequence). The CDR3 contains 15 residues. Trimming shortened V by 4 bases and J by 3 bases, and 14 bases separated the two germline ends. The CDR3 coding sequence is TGTGCCAGCAGCCTACCCGACGGGGACTACAATGAGCAGTTCTTC. Protein sequence: CASSLPDGDYNEQFF.

This clone was seen a single time. The genes are TRBV5-1 and TRBJ2-3, with D possibly being TRBD2 (6 bases). V dropped 2 bases and J dropped 1 base, with 11 bases sitting between them. This CDR3 comprises 15 residues. The germline V gene has CDR1 SGHRS and CDR2 YFSETQ. Here the CDR3 reads CASSFDGGRTDTQYF. CDR3 bases: TGCGCCAGCAGCTTTGACGGGGGACGCACAGATACGCAGTATTTT.

The chain uses TRBV5-1 and TRBJ2-3; 8 nucleotides line up with TRBD1. This CDR3 spans 14 amino acids. The germline CDR1 and CDR2 sequences are SGHRS and YFSETQ. Trimming removed 3 bases from V and 2 bases from J; junction bases left unmatched: 2. The CDR3: CASSWGQDTDTQYF. The DNA of the CDR3 is TGCGCCAGCAGCTGGGGACAGGACACAGATACGCAGTATTTT.

This chain joins TRBV19 and TRBJ1-2, with 10 bases identical to TRBD1. V shed 5 bases, J shed 8 bases, and the junction held 5 bases outside the gene matches. Germline CDR1 and CDR2: LNHDA and SQIVND (reference sequence). CDR3 length: 13 residues. This chain's CDR3 is CASSGDRGSGYTF. The CDR3 DNA is TGTGCCAGTAGTGGGGACAGGGGAAGCGGCTACACCTTC.

This rearrangement joins TRBV7-9 to TRBJ1-1, with D unclear. CDR1 is SEHNR, CDR2 FQNEAQ, per germline (reference sequence). V gave up 5 bases and J gave up 3 bases, with 7 bases separating them. The CDR3 runs to 12 residues. In DNA, the CDR3 is TGTGCCAGCAGCCCTTCGGACACTGAAGCTTTCTTT. It is translated as CASSPSDTEAFF.

This clone was seen a few times. The genes are TRBV28 and TRBJ2-7; 7 bases are a match to TRBD2. This CDR3 region has 14 residues. V dropped 6 bases and J dropped 3; count of bases not matched to a gene: 8. Germline V gene data show CDR1 as MDHEN and CDR2 as SYDVKM. The CDR3 region is CASRKAGTFYEQYF. The CDR3 DNA reads TGTGCCAGCAGAAAAGCGGGGACTTTCTACGAGCAGTACTTC.

The rearrangement joins TRBV23-1 to TRBJ1-5; 10 positions agree with TRBD1. TRBV23-1 is an ORF; its function is uncertain. Trimming cost V 2 bases and J 0 bases; bases outside gene matches: 7. The CDR3 covers 18 residues. The CDR3 DNA follows: TGCGCCAGCAGTCAAATACATGGGACAGGGGATAGCAATCAGCCCCAGCATTTT. Translation: CASSQIHGTGDSNQPQHF.

The chain recombines TRBV6-5 with TRBJ1-1; D call uncertain. With 5 bases removed from V and 2 bases from J, the gap between germline ends came to 12 bases. CDR1 and CDR2 from the germline V gene are MNHEY and SVGAGI. There are 14 residues in the CDR3. The CDR3 coding sequence is TGTGCCAGCAGTAGGCGACAATTAAACACTGAAGCTTTCTTT. As protein: CASSRRQLNTEAFF.

The chain couples TRBV29-1 to TRBJ1-1; a weak D match, TRBD1 (5 bases). Germline V gene sequence: CDR1 SQVTM, CDR2 ANQGSEA. The ends were cut back, 6 bases at V and 0 bases at J, with 14 bases in the middle. The CDR3 spans 14 residues. The CDR3 DNA follows: TGCAGCGTACGACAGCATCTTATGAACACTGAAGCTTTCTTT. The encoded protein is CSVRQHLMNTEAFF.

This clone was detected once. The chain has TRBV28 and TRBJ2-7; 11 nucleotides agree with TRBD2. Trimming cost V 4 bases and J 4 bases; bases outside gene matches: 9. This CDR3 contains 16 residues. CDR1 and CDR2 (germline): MDHEN, SYDVKM. CDR3 in amino acids: CASSSDFLAGGYEQYF. The CDR3 DNA sequence: TGTGCCAGCAGTTCGGACTTCCTAGCGGGGGGTTACGAGCAGTACTTC.

The J gene is TRBJ2-7, the V gene TRBV5-5; 7 nucleotides match TRBD1. V was clipped by 0 bases and J by 2 bases; unmatched bases: 2. This CDR3 region has 14 residues. The V gene's germline CDR1 is SGHKS and CDR2 YYEKEE (reference sequence). The CDR3 region has the DNA TGTGCCAGCAGCTTGGATCAGGGGGCCTACGAGCAGTACTTC. Translated: CASSLDQGAYEQYF.

J is TRBJ1-3 and V is TRBV27; 10 bases match TRBD1. Germline V CDR1 and CDR2: MNHEY, SMNVEV (reference sequence). The CDR3 has 14 residues. The J segment lost 7 bases and the V segment lost 6 bases, leaving 6 bases of the junction unmatched. In nucleotides, the CDR3 is TGTGCCAGCAGGATACCGACAGGGGGCAACACCATATATTTT. It encodes CASRIPTGGNTIYF.

J is TRBJ1-1 and V is TRBV25-1; D uncertain. V shed 1 base and J shed 2 bases, with 11 bases lying between them. The CDR3 is made up of 15 amino acids. Germline V CDR1 and CDR2: MGHDK, SYGVNS. This chain's CDR3 is CASSESGGPNTEAFF. CDR3 DNA sequence: TGTGCCAGCAGTGAATCCGGCGGGCCTAACACTGAAGCTTTCTTT.

V and J are TRBV7-2 and TRBJ2-1; tentative D call: TRBD1 (5 bases). The CDR3 runs 13 residues. Germline V gene sequence: CDR1 SGHTA, CDR2 FQGNSA. The V end was cut by 2 bases, the J end by 4 bases, with 6 bases between. CDR3 bases: TGTGCCAGCAGCTTACAGGGTTACAATGAGCAGTTCTTC. Protein: CASSLQGYNEQFF.

A word on this clone: This sample also contains other DNA sequences that code for the same CDR3. The chain employs TRBV2 and TRBJ2-5; D might be TRBD1 (5 bases). Germline V lookup: CDR1 SNHLY, CDR2 FYNNEI. The CDR3 runs to 12 residues. Trimming stripped 6 bases from V and 0 bases from J, with 5 bases between. CDR3 nucleotide sequence: TGTGCCAGCAGGGACAACCAAGAGACCCAGTACTTC. Its translation: CASRDNQETQYF.

The chain combines TRBV5-4 with TRBJ2-5, with 12 bases that match TRBD1. CDR1 is SGHNT, CDR2 YYREEE, per germline (reference sequence). Trimming took 4 bases from V and 6 from J; bases not matched to a gene: 7. The CDR3 is made up of 15 amino acids. DNA of the CDR3: TGTGCCAGCAGCCCCGGGACAGGGGGCTTGAAGACCCAGTACTTC. Encoded protein: CASSPGTGGLKTQYF. The whole variable domain, remainder taken from reference TRBV5-4 and TRBJ2-5, is ETGVTQSPTHLIKTRGQQVTLRCSSQSGHNTVSWYQQALGQGPQFIFQYYREEENGRGNFPPRFSGLQFPNYSSELNVNALELDDSALYLCASSPGTGGLKTQYFGPGTRLLVL.